This is a list of T cell receptor beta chains from one sample in a study of cytomegalovirus exposure and HLA in healthy donors. The assay was immunoSEQ multiplex PCR, and TCRdb's table has in-frame clones only and misses some. The sample has 97,000 or so clones, less than 85% seen once; the top ten hold just over 2.5%. The sequencing input was PBMCs. The receptors come from a man aged 35-49 years in good health and CMV-seronegative. Both conserved end residues are part of each CDR3. The D gene is left open where the match is weak. Size is stated for part of the rows, as once, few or many counts, or as a class when the clone is expanded.

V gene: TRBV7-9
D gene: -
clone size: -
J gene: TRBJ1-1
CDR3 protein: CASSILRRDTEAFF
CDR3 DNA: TGTGCCAGCAGCATCCTTCGGAGGGACACTGAAGCTTTCTTT

V gene: TRBV6-1
D gene: -
clone size: -
J gene: TRBJ2-3
CDR3 protein: CASSDIGSAVTDTQYF
CDR3 DNA: TGTGCCAGCAGTGACATTGGCAGTGCCGTCACAGATACGCAGTATTTT

V gene: TRBV6-5
D gene: -
clone size: -
J gene: TRBJ1-2
CDR3 protein: CASRKTAPGGYTF
CDR3 DNA: TGTGCCAGCAGAAAGACAGCGCCCGGGGGCTACACCTTC

V gene: TRBV5-1
D gene: TRBD2
clone size: -
J gene: TRBJ2-5
CDR3 protein: CASSLGGRGGLPETQYF
CDR3 DNA: TGCGCCAGCAGCTTGGGAGGTCGGGGAGGGTTACCAGAGACCCAGTACTTC

V gene: TRBV18
D gene: TRBD2
clone size: -
J gene: TRBJ2-7
CDR3 protein: CASSPSGGSSYEQYF
CDR3 DNA: TGTGCCAGCTCACCATCGGGGGGGAGCTCCTACGAGCAGTACTTC

V gene: TRBV7-3
D gene: -
clone size: once
J gene: TRBJ2-5
CDR3 protein: CASSPGPRRGQETQYF
CDR3 DNA: TGTGCCAGCAGCCCAGGCCCCAGGAGGGGTCAGGAGACCCAGTACTTC

V gene: TRBV15
D gene: -
clone size: -
J gene: TRBJ2-7
CDR3 protein: CATSRDAGQGRYF
CDR3 DNA: TGTGCCACCAGCAGAGATGCCGGGCAGGGTAGATACTTC

V gene: TRBV10-2
D gene: TRBD1
clone size: -
J gene: TRBJ1-1
CDR3 protein: CASSPGQGTGAFF
CDR3 DNA: TGCGCCAGCAGTCCTGGACAGGGGACTGGAGCTTTCTTT

V gene: TRBV5-1
D gene: TRBD2
clone size: -
J gene: TRBJ2-3
CDR3 protein: CASSRLGGLAGSLTDTQYF
CDR3 DNA: TGCGCCAGCAGCCGCCTCGGGGGACTAGCGGGGTCCCTCACAGATACGCAGTATTTT

V gene: TRBV9
D gene: TRBD1
clone size: -
J gene: TRBJ2-2
CDR3 protein: CASSATGGNTGELFF
CDR3 DNA: TGTGCCAGCAGCGCAACAGGGGGGAACACCGGGGAGCTGTTTTTT

V gene: TRBV7-8
D gene: -
clone size: -
J gene: TRBJ2-7
CDR3 protein: CASSLGLAQFYEQYF
CDR3 DNA: TGTGCCAGCAGCTTGGGGTTAGCGCAGTTCTACGAGCAGTACTTC

V gene: TRBV9
D gene: TRBD1
clone size: few
J gene: TRBJ2-1
CDR3 protein: CASSVGTGDYNEQFF
CDR3 DNA: TGTGCCAGCAGCGTTGGGACAGGAGACTACAATGAGCAGTTCTTC

V gene: TRBV9
D gene: TRBD1
clone size: -
J gene: TRBJ2-1
CDR3 protein: CASSLDRATYNEQFF
CDR3 DNA: TGTGCCAGCAGCTTGGACAGGGCCACCTACAATGAGCAGTTCTTC

V gene: TRBV15
D gene: -
clone size: few
J gene: TRBJ2-6
CDR3 protein: CATSTSGDKGPFSGANVLTF
CDR3 DNA: TGTGCCACCAGCACCTCCGGGGATAAGGGTCCCTTCTCTGGGGCCAACGTCCTGACTTTC

V gene: TRBV7-3
D gene: -
clone size: once
J gene: TRBJ2-7
CDR3 protein: CASSLVGAGSEQYF
CDR3 DNA: TGTGCCAGCAGCCTCGTAGGAGCGGGCTCCGAGCAGTACTTC

V gene: TRBV7-2
D gene: -
clone size: once
J gene: TRBJ2-4
CDR3 protein: CASSFLAGALNVQYF
CDR3 DNA: TGTGCCAGCAGCTTTTTGGCGGGGGCCCTCAACGTTCAGTACTTC

V gene: TRBV4-2
D gene: TRBD1
clone size: -
J gene: TRBJ2-7
CDR3 protein: CASSQAGQSSYEQYF
CDR3 DNA: TGTGCCAGCAGCCAAGCGGGACAGAGCTCCTACGAGCAGTACTTC

V gene: TRBV19
D gene: -
clone size: once
J gene: TRBJ1-5
CDR3 protein: CASSPGRERNQPQHF
CDR3 DNA: TGTGCCAGTAGTCCCGGCAGGGAACGCAATCAGCCCCAGCATTTT